The clone carrying this TCR beta chain has just a few counts. 5'RACE primed from the constant segment yielded TCR alpha and TCR beta cDNA libraries bearing sample barcodes and UMIs. MiXCR was run by TCRdb on the 5' RACE reads, yielding one entry per CDR3 protein. Among roughly 450,000 distinct CDR3 sequences listed, around a sixth were seen once. This record comes from a study of T-cell memory formation after mild COVID-19. Study-level background: Clustering of TCRs was largely donor specific.

Per the germline V gene, CDR1 is LGHDT and CDR2 is YNNKEL (reference sequence). The CDR3 is 14 residues long. The V and J ends lost 2 bases and 2 bases respectively, with 10 bases between them. V usage is TRBV3-1 and J usage is TRBJ2-7, with D possibly TRBD2 on 5 matching bases. The sequence was obtained from an adult woman who had mild COVID-19 (a few samples of this study predate the infection). Cell type and time point are not known. What was sequenced was PBMCs or a T cell subset sorted from them (not recorded which). The CDR3 is CASSQSGATYEQYF. The CDR3 DNA is TGTGCCAGCAGCCAAAGCGGCGCTACCTACGAGCAGTACTTC.